These T cell receptor beta chains were read from a single sample in a study of blood T cell repertoires in COVID-19. TCRdb's copy holds only in-frame clones and misses some; the assay was immunoSEQ multiplex PCR. The data hold approximately 300,000 clones, with about 80% observed a single time. The sequenced sample consisted of peripheral blood. The source of these receptors is a person aged 65-85 years with COVID-19, enrolled during active disease. CDR3s include the opening cysteine and the closing phenylalanine or tryptophan. A D gene is named only where the DNA matches it firmly. A row's size may be missing; if present it is once, few, many or a size class.

V gene	D gene	J gene	clone size	CDR3 DNA	CDR3 protein
TRBV5-4	-	TRBJ1-6	-	TGTGCCAGCAGCTCGGGACTCCGGAGAGTACATAATTCACCCCTCCACTTT	CASSSGLRRVHNSPLHF
TRBV4-1	-	TRBJ2-7	-	TGCGCCAGCAGCCAACAATGGGACACCTCTTTCGAGCAGTACTTC	CASSQQWDTSFEQYF
TRBV19	-	TRBJ2-2	-	TGTGCCAGTAGTGTATTAAGGGGTTTCACCGGGGAGCTGTTTTTT	CASSVLRGFTGELFF
TRBV18	-	TRBJ1-6	-	TGTGCCAGCTCACCAACAGACACCTCTTCACCCCTCCACTTT	CASSPTDTSSPLHF
TRBV18	-	TRBJ2-2	-	TGTGCCAGCTCACCAACAGGGCTATTGGCGGGCACCGGGGAGCTGTTTTTT	CASSPTGLLAGTGELFF
TRBV11-2	TRBD1	TRBJ2-7	-	TGTGCCAGTAGAAAACAGGGGGCGGGGGAGCAGTACTTC	CASRKQGAGEQYF
TRBV19	-	TRBJ1-1	-	TGTGCCAGTAGTATGGCAGTCGAAGCTTTCTTT	CASSMAVEAFF
TRBV11-2	-	TRBJ2-7	-	TGTGCCAGCAGCTTAGATCCTGGCAGGGCTGGGTCTTGGCACTTC	CASSLDPGRAGSWHF
TRBV2	-	TRBJ2-1	few	TGTGCCAGCAGGGGACCTAAGGGTAGCGGTGAGCAGTTCTTC	CASRGPKGSGEQFF
TRBV19	-	TRBJ2-3	-	TGTGCCAGTAGTATAGCCCCCGGGAAAGATACGCAGTATTTT	CASSIAPGKDTQYF
TRBV7-2	-	TRBJ1-2	-	TGTGCCAGCAGCTCCGTAGTGGACTATGGCTACACCTTC	CASSSVVDYGYTF
TRBV29-1	-	TRBJ1-3	-	TGCAGCGTTGACTTAGTCGTCGGAAACACCATATATTTT	CSVDLVVGNTIYF
TRBV19	-	TRBJ1-2	-	TGTGCCAGTAGTATAAAGACAGACTATGGCTACACCTTC	CASSIKTDYGYTF
TRBV2	-	TRBJ2-3	-	TGTGCCAGCAGGACTAGCACAGATACGCAGTATTTT	CASRTSTDTQYF
TRBV6-1	TRBD1	TRBJ1-3	-	TGTGCCAGCAGTGAATGGGCCCCGGGACAGGGGGCATTAACAGACTCTGGAAACACCATATATTTT	CASSEWAPGQGALTDSGNTIYF
TRBV29-1	TRBD2	TRBJ2-1	few	TGCAGCGGAACTAGCGGGGGGGGACATGAGCAGTTCTTC	CSGTSGGGHEQFF
TRBV7-8	-	TRBJ1-5	-	TGTGCCAGCAGCCCCGCTAGGGGGACATCCAGCAATCAGCCCCAGCATTTT	CASSPARGTSSNQPQHF
TRBV7-8	TRBD1	TRBJ2-7	-	TGTGCCAGCAGGCTCGGGACAGGGCCCCACGAGCAGTACTTC	CASRLGTGPHEQYF
TRBV5-1	TRBD2	TRBJ2-5	-	TGCGCCAGCAGCCCGACTAGCGCCCAAGAGACCCAGTACTTC	CASSPTSAQETQYF
TRBV6-5	TRBD2	TRBJ2-7	-	TGTGCCAGCAGTCCGACTAGCGGTGCCTACGAGCAGTACTTC	CASSPTSGAYEQYF
TRBV13	TRBD2	TRBJ2-1	-	TGTGCCAGCAGCTTCACGACTAGCGGGACCAACAATGAGCAGTTCTTC	CASSFTTSGTNNEQFF
TRBV3-1/TRBV3-2	TRBD1	TRBJ1-1	-	TGTGCCAGCTCTGACAGGGGGGATAAAGCTTTCTTT	CASSDRGDKAFF
TRBV19	-	TRBJ1-2	-	TGTGCCAGTAGTATGGGCCTAGGGGCGATCTATGGCTACACCTTC	CASSMGLGAIYGYTF
TRBV4-1	TRBD2	TRBJ2-5	-	TGCGCCAGCAGCCAAGATCGTCGAGGGGCAGGGACTAGGAAGACCCAGTACTTC	CASSQDRRGAGTRKTQYF